This paragraph covers one TCR beta chain sequence. Authors' data handling: Estimated nucleated cell counts came from reference gene primer amplification. Profiling relied on immunoSEQ multiplex PCR, and the TCRdb table lists in-frame clones only, not all of them. V, J and clone size were drawn from that table, and D and trimming were deduced from the DNA. The repertoire holds approximately 97,000 clones, with around 84% as singletons. CDR3 length: 17 amino acids. Germline assignment: CDR1 MGHRA and CDR2 YSYEKL. The V gene end was trimmed by 4 bases and the J gene end by 3 bases; junction bases not matched to a gene: 11. The data derive from a study of blood T cell repertoires in COVID-19. At the level of the study: PBMCs, B-cell-depleted T cells, or T cells were the source of the cDNA or gDNA that made up the material.

The V call is TRBV4-1, the J call TRBJ2-7, with 11 bases matching TRBD1. Sequencing was carried out using peripheral blood. This receptor was taken from a human donor in a cohort sampled during active COVID-19. CDR3 sequence: CASSRETGTGGNYEQYF. The DNA for the CDR3 is TGCGCCAGCAGCCGAGAAACCGGGACAGGGGGTAACTACGAGCAGTACTTC.